This T cell receptor beta chain was captured by sequencing in a study of neoadjuvant anti-PD-1 for oral cavity cancer. Overall study context: Patients without progression received a fourth nivolumab dose around day 43, then surgical resection on days 50-56. General study findings and limits: PBMC Gini-index clonality exceeded responders' in non-responders post-nivolumab.

Of note for this clone: No antigen is known for it.

Using immunoSEQ multiplex PCR, the repertoire was profiled, and TCRdb retains in-frame clones only, with some absent. The sample has 25,000 to 40,000 clones, almost 80% seen once. The time point denotes: after neoadjuvant nivolumab, at surgical resection. No culture or expansion preceded analysis of these blood cells. The germline V gene encodes CDR1 SGHTA and CDR2 FQGNSA. The CDR3 covers 14 residues. Trimming pared 5 bases from V and 2 bases from J, leaving 13 bases between. V usage is TRBV7-2 and J usage is TRBJ2-7; D remains unclear. The receptor's source is a person aged 35 to 85 with oral cavity squamous cell carcinoma. The sample was PBMCs, taken after nivolumab (anti-PD-1) treatment. The CDR3 coding sequence is TGTGCCAGCAGCCTACAGCTCGACGCCTACGAGCAGTACTTC. This encodes CASSLQLDAYEQYF.